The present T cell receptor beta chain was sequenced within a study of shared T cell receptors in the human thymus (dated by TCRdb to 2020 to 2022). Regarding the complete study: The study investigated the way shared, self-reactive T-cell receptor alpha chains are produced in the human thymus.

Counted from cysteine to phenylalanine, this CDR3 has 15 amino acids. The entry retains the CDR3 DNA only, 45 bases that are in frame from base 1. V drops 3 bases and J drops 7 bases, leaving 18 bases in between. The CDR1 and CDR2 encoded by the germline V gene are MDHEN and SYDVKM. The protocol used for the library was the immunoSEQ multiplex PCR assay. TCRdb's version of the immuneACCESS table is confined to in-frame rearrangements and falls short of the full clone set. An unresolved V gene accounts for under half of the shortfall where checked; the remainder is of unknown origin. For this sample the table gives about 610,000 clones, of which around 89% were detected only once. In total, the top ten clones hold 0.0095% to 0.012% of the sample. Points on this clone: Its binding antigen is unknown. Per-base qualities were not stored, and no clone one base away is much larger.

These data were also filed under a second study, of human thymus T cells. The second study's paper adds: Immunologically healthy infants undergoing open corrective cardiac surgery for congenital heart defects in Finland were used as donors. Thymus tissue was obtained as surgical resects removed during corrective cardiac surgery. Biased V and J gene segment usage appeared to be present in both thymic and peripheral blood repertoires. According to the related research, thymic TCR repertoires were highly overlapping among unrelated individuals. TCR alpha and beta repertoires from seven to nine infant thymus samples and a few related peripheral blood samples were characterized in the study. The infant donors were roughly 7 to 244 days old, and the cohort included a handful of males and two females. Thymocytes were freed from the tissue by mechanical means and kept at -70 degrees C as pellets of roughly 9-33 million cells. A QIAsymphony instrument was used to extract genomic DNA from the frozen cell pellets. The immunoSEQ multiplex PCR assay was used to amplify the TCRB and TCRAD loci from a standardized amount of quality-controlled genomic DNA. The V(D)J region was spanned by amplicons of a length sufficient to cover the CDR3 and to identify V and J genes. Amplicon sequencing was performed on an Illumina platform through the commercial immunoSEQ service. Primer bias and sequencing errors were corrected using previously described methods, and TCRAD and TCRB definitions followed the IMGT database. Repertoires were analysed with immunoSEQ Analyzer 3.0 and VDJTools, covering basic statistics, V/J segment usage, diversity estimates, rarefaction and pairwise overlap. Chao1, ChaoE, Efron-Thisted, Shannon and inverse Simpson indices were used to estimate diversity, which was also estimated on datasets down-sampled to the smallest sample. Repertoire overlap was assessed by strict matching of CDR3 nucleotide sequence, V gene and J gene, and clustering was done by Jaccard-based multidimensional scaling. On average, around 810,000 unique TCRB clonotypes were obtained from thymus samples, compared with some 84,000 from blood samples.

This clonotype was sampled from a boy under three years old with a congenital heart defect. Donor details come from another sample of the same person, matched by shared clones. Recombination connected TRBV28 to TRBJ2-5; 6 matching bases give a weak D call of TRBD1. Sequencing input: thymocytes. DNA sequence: TGTGCCAGCAGTTTCCCACAGGGTCCGACGGGGACCCAGTACTTC. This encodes CASSFPQGPTGTQYF.